This section outlines one T cell receptor beta chain sequence together with its context. Its matching antigen is unknown. The sample originates from a study of tumor and adjacent non-tumor tissue in lung cancer. For the study at large: The cohort had 12 adenocarcinoma, 2 squamous cell and 1 small cell patients. Study-level findings and limits: TCR diversity was significantly greater in tumor than normal lung tissue. Top 100 clones took a larger repertoire share in normal lung.

No cell sorting was done before RNA was extracted from the tissue. A modified ARM-PCR protocol with three rounds of nested PCR amplified TCRbeta. MiXCR was run by TCRdb on the multiplex PCR reads, yielding one entry per CDR3 protein. The table includes under 95,000 distinct CDR3 sequences, 61% detected once. Sequenced input: lung tumor tissue. The TCR comes from a man between 65 and 85 years old with non-small cell lung cancer.

CDR3 sequence reads: CASSLGDRSTDTQYF. Here the CDR3 DNA reads TGCGCCAGCAGCTTAGGGGACAGATCCACAGATACGCAGTATTTT. The gene calls are TRBV5-1 and TRBJ2-3; TRBD1 matches 7 bases. The ends lost 2 bases at V and 2 bases at J; junction bases unmatched: 5. This CDR3 region has 15 residues. Germline CDR1 and CDR2: SGHRS and YFSETQ.